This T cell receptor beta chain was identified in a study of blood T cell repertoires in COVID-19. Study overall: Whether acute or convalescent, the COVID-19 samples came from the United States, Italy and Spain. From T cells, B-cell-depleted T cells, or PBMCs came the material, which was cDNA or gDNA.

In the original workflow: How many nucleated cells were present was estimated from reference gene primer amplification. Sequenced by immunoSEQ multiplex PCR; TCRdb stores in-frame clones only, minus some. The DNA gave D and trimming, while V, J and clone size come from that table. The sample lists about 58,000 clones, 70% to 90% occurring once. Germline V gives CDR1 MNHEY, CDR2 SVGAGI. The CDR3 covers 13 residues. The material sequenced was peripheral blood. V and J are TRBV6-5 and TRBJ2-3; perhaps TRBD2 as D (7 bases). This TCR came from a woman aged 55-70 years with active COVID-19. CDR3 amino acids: CVTGGASTDTQYF. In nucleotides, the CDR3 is TGTGTCACGGGGGGCGCTAGCACAGATACGCAGTATTTT.